This T cell receptor (beta chain) was obtained from a study of early T cells in non-severe SARS-CoV-2 infection. Study summary: Chains from this unsorted whole-blood bulk RNA could not be paired.

In the library, individual cDNA molecules carried attached unique molecular identifiers. One entry per CDR3 protein, called by TCRdb with MiXCR from the 5' RACE reads. The table records about 31,000 distinct CDR3 sequences, 6% to 7.5% of them present only once. Overall study results and limits: CD4 and private specificities were missed by VDJdb matching, which favored anti-spike CD8 responses.

This clonotype was counted between two and nine times. The antigen is undetermined. The V segment lost 0 bases and the J segment 0 bases; nucleotides outside the gene matches: 22. CDR1 is SGHDN and CDR2 is FVKESK in the germline V gene. The CDR3 is 24 amino acids. The sample in question was whole blood, obtained at baseline. This sequence was found in an adult who was a healthcare worker with PCR-confirmed SARS-CoV-2 infection or an uninfected control (not recorded which). V gene TRBV14 combines with J gene TRBJ2-1; TRBD2 agrees at 11 bases. The CDR3 loop reads CASSQEINLGTSGTYQSSYNEQFF. CDR3 in DNA: TGTGCCAGCAGCCAAGAAATCAACCTAGGGACTAGCGGCACATACCAAAGCTCCTACAATGAGCAGTTCTTC. Drawing the rest from reference TRBV14 and TRBJ2-1, the complete variable domain is EAGVTQFPSHSVIEKGQTVTLRCDPISGHDNLYWYRRVMGKEIKFLLHFVKESKQDESGMPNNRFLAERTGGTYSTLKVQPAELEDSGVYFCASSQEINLGTSGTYQSSYNEQFFGPGTRLTVL.